This T cell receptor beta chain is drawn from a study of blood T cells in healthy people across ages. There are 16 residues in the CDR3. The V gene end was trimmed by 2 bases and the J gene end by 4 bases; junction bases not matched to a gene: 9. CDR1 is KGHSH, CDR2 LQKENI, per germline. Alongside a J-beta primer mix, a sample-barcoded 5' primer served in a second PCR lasting about 7 to 11 cycles. Using its own MiXCR run on the 5' RACE reads, TCRdb lists one record per CDR3 protein. The top ten clones hold around 30% of a sample with 890,000 or so distinct CDR3 sequences, approximately 65% of them seen once.

Source material: blood. The chain employs TRBV18 and TRBJ1-2; 8 positions agree with TRBD1. The sequence came from a man in his thirties or forties in good health. CDR3 sequence: CASSPELSRGPYGYTF. CDR3 bases: TGTGCCAGCTCACCAGAGTTGAGCAGGGGGCCCTATGGCTACACCTTC.